This TCR beta chain was recovered during a study of blood T cell repertoires in COVID-19. Study overall: Acute and convalescent COVID-19 samples came from the United States, Italy and Spain.

CDR1 is LGHDT, CDR2 YNNKEL, per germline (reference sequence). This CDR3 spans 14 amino acids. The V end was cut by 1 base, the J end by 5 bases, with 8 bases between. Study processing details: Amplification of reference gene primers was used by the study to estimate nucleated cell counts. Profiled with immunoSEQ multiplex PCR; TCRdb holds only in-frame clones, not every one. V and J calls and clone size are as listed in that table; D and trimming were resolved from the DNA. The sample yields around 170,000 clones, 80% seen once. A few counts support this clone. The sequence was collected from a man between 65 and 85 years old with active or convalescent COVID-19. The sequencing sample was made of peripheral blood. The chain joins TRBV3-1 (or the pseudogene TRBV3-2) to TRBJ2-2; possible D gene TRBD2, 6 bases. Here the CDR3 DNA reads TGTGCCAGCAGCCAAGCCGGAGGGACCGGGGAGCTGTTTTTT. The encoded protein is CASSQAGGTGELFF.